This T cell receptor beta chain was sequenced for a study of shared clonotypes between healthy human individuals. Study observations and caveats: It was only blood that was sampled, and tissue repertoires likely differ. Deeper or shallower sequencing was expected to change how clonotypes are shared among donors.

A note on this clone: Its antigen is undetermined.

V shed 3 bases, J shed 3 bases, and the junction held 2 bases outside the gene matches. Germline V gene data show CDR1 as SGDLS and CDR2 as YYNGEE. CDR3 length equals 14 residues. Every immunoSEQ plate was one replicate of a subset's evenly spread DNA. Original processing notes: With immunoSEQ giving junction-only sequences and no quality scores, filtering differed. The table came from immunoSEQ multiplex PCR; TCRdb's copy has only in-frame clones and leaves some out. Clone size and V and J calls were adopted from that table, with D and trimming inferred from the DNA. The sample lists under 750,000 clones; 55% to 75% were seen once.

The sequenced sample was memory CD4+ T cells sorted from blood. Subset meaning: CD45RA-negative fraction. The sequence came from a woman between 25 and 40 years old in good health. V usage is TRBV9 and J usage is TRBJ2-5; TRBD1 aligns across 10 bases. CDR3 sequence reads: CASSEGTGEETQYF. The CDR3 DNA sequence: TGTGCCAGCAGCGAAGGGACAGGGGAAGAGACCCAGTACTTC.